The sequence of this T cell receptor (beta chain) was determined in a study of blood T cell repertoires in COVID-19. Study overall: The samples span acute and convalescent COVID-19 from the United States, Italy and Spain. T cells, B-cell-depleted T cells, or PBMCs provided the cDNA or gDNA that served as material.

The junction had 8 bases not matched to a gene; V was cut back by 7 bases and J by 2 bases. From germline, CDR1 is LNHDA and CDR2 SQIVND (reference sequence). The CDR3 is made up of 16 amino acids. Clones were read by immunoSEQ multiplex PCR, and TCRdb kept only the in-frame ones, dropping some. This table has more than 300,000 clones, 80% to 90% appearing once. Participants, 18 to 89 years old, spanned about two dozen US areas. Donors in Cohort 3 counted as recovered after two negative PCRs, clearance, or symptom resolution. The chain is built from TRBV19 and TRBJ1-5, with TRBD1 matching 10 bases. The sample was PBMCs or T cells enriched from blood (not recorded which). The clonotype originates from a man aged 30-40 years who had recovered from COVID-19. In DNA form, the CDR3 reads TGTGCCAGTAATCTATTTGGACAGGGGGGCAATCAGCCCCAGCATTTT. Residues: CASNLFGQGGNQPQHF.